This note documents a single T cell receptor beta chain sequence. In preparing the TRB cDNA libraries, 5' RACE with UMI labels was used. TCRdb reprocessed the 5' RACE reads, keeping one entry per CDR3 protein, no DNA. The specimen's table records 100,000 to 150,000 distinct CDR3 sequences. This entry is derived from a study of CXCR3-negative and CXCR3-positive naive CD8 T cells. Germline lookup yields CDR1 LGHDT and CDR2 YNNKEL (reference sequence). This CDR3 spans 15 amino acids. The receptor was isolated from a human donor in good health. Some clones in this sample may be carry-over from other donors' samples. The chain recombines TRBV3-1 with TRBJ2-7; without DNA, the TCRdb call of TRBD1 cannot be checked. The sample consisted of naive CXCR3- CD8+ T cells from blood. Indicated subset: CD45RO-CCR7+CD27+CD95- naive CD8+ T cells lacking CXCR3 (TNR3-). CDR3 sequence: CASKPLRDATYEQYF.